This TCR beta chain comes out of a study of cytomegalovirus exposure and HLA in healthy donors. Broader study findings: The classifier reportedly diagnosed cytomegalovirus status with high sensitivity and specificity.

60 Vbeta and 13 Jbeta primers were used in PCR. Original analysis: Unique TCR beta chains totaled roughly 80 million in a later count, with around 11 million of them shared. TCRdb keeps only in-frame clones here, not all; method: immunoSEQ multiplex PCR. The V and J calls and clone size come from that table; D and trimming were worked out from the DNA. The table records roughly 150,000 clones, more than 65% of them present only once. Turning to this clone: Its target is unknown.

The CDR3 covers 15 residues. V was cut by 4 bases and J by 3 bases, with 12 bases left in between. Germline CDR1 MGHRA, CDR2 YSYEKL. This rearrangement joins TRBV4-1 to TRBJ2-2, with D hard to call. Specimen: PBMCs. This clonotype was obtained from a young man in good health and CMV-seropositive. Written as DNA, the CDR3 is TGCGCCAGCAGCCTTTTAGAGGCATACACCGGGGAGCTGTTTTTT. Translated: CASSLLEAYTGELFF.